Shown below are 27 T cell receptor beta chains from a single sample sequenced in a study of T cells in Graves' hyperthyroidism and ophthalmopathy. The TCR beta CDR3 regions underwent amplification using RNA transcripts as the source. An initial round of RT-PCR targeting the TCR CDR3 relied on the HTBI primer set. Each CDR3 protein gets one entry after TCRdb re-called the multiplex PCR reads with MiXCR. Seen here are approximately 400,000 distinct CDR3 sequences, less than 20% observed once, and the top ten hold around 7%. Sequencing was performed on blood. Every receptor here comes from a woman aged 18-29 years with Graves' hyperthyroidism.

At least ten counts were recorded for this clonotype. The rearrangement links TRBV29-1 to TRBJ2-1, with D possibly matching TRBD2 (5 bases). The V end lost 0 bases, the J end lost 0 bases, and 9 bases lay between the germline ends. The CDR3 is made up of 15 amino acids. Germline V gene data show CDR1 as SQVTM and CDR2 as ANQGSEA. The DNA for the CDR3 is TGCAGCGTTGAAGATTCGGGGAGCTCCTACAATGAGCAGTTCTTC. Its protein product is CSVEDSGSSYNEQFF.

Many counts were recorded for this clonotype. This sequence joins TRBV7-9 and TRBJ1-6; D may be TRBD1 (5 bases). The CDR3 extends over 15 amino acids. The germline CDR1 and CDR2 sequences are SEHNR and FQNEAQ (reference sequence). With 0 bases removed from V and 6 bases from J, the gap between germline ends came to 9 bases. CDR3 region: CASSLAAGFNSPLHF. Written as DNA, the CDR3 is TGTGCCAGCAGCTTAGCGGCAGGGTTTAATTCACCCCTCCACTTT.

This clonotype has a count of ten or more. The CDR3 DNA sequence: TGTGCCAGCAGCCGACTAGCGGGGAGTACTAGCACAGATACGCAGTATTTT. Encoded protein: CASSRLAGSTSTDTQYF. V gene TRBV11-2 combines with J gene TRBJ2-3; TRBD2 aligns across 11 bases. J gave up 0 bases and V 5 bases, and 7 bases lay outside the gene matches. Germline loops: CDR1 SGHAT, CDR2 FQNNGV. The CDR3 loop spans 17 amino acids.

This clonotype appeared many times. The chain joins TRBV6-1 to TRBJ2-7; D ambiguous. The V gene's germline CDR1 is MNHNS and CDR2 SASEGT. Trimming took off 6 bases at V and 0 bases at J, with 18 bases between the two ends. The CDR3 consists of 16 residues. The CDR3 region is CASSPGFFGPSYEQYF. The CDR3 bases are TGTGCCAGCAGCCCCGGGTTCTTCGGCCCCTCCTACGAGCAGTACTTC.

This clonotype was observed at least ten times. The chain is built from TRBV5-6 and TRBJ1-2; D is unresolved. Germline V gives CDR1 SGHDT, CDR2 YYEEEE. Trimming pared 2 bases from V and 10 bases from J, leaving 15 bases between. The CDR3 is 13 amino acids. The CDR3 DNA reads TGTGCCAGCAGCTTCTCCCCATCCGGGAACTACACCTTC. It specifies CASSFSPSGNYTF.

This chain links TRBV30 with TRBJ1-1; D is undetermined. The germline gives CDR1 GTSNPN, CDR2 SVGIG (reference sequence). V shed 2 bases and J shed 8 bases, with 9 bases lying between them. This CDR3 spans 11 amino acids. CDR3 region: CAWSFKREAFF. DNA of the CDR3: TGTGCCTGGAGTTTTAAAAGAGAAGCTTTCTTT.

This clonotype was seen a few times. The V call is TRBV27, the J call TRBJ1-2, with 9 bases fitting TRBD1. CDR1 MNHEY and CDR2 SMNVEV come from the germline V gene (reference sequence). The CDR3 runs to 16 residues. The J segment lost 6 bases and the V segment lost 1 base, leaving 9 bases of the junction unmatched. The CDR3 loop is CASSLYIPTGGNGYTF. CDR3 nucleotides: TGTGCCAGCAGTTTATATATCCCGACAGGGGGAAATGGCTACACCTTC.

The chain couples TRBV28 to TRBJ2-4; weak D call: TRBD2 (5 bases). CDR3 length equals 23 residues. Germline values: CDR1 MDHEN, CDR2 SYDVKM. Trimming pared 3 bases from V and 0 bases from J, leaving 33 bases between. CDR3 in DNA: TGTGCCAGCAGTTTTAATTTCGGCTCGCCATCGACTATCGGGGAATTAGCCAAAAACATTCAGTACTTC. This encodes CASSFNFGSPSTIGELAKNIQYF.

The CDR3 nucleotides read TGTGCCAGCAGCTTAGAGGGAGAGGGGTTTTTTGGCCAGCCCCAGCATTTT. Its protein product is CASSLEGEGFFGQPQHF. The rearrangement links TRBV7-2 to TRBJ1-5; perhaps TRBD1 as D (5 bases). V lost 1 base, J lost 7 bases, and 20 bases lay in between. The CDR3 consists of 17 residues. Germline loops: CDR1 SGHTA, CDR2 FQGNSA.

This clonotype has at least ten counts. The gene calls are TRBV20-1 and TRBJ2-5, with D unclear. V lost 2 bases and J 4 bases, leaving 14 bases between the germline ends. This CDR3 is 14 amino acids long. Germline CDR1 DFQATT, CDR2 SNEGSKA (reference sequence). The CDR3 DNA sequence: TGCAGTGCTAGAATGCGGTTAGCAGGAGAGACCCAGTACTTC. Encoded protein: CSARMRLAGETQYF.

The chain carries TRBV20-1 and TRBJ2-7; 7 bases map to TRBD1. The germline CDR1 and CDR2 sequences are DFQATT and SNEGSKA (reference sequence). V shed 1 base and J 6 bases; nucleotides not matched to a gene: 12. This CDR3 contains 15 residues. CDR3 sequence: CSARGLTGLGREQYF. For the CDR3, the DNA is TGCAGTGCTAGAGGACTGACAGGGTTGGGTCGCGAGCAGTACTTC.

In its sample, this clonotype was seen many times. Here the CDR3 DNA reads TGCGCCAGCAGCCCGGACGGACACTACGAGCAGTACTTC. This sequence encodes CASSPDGHYEQYF. This chain links TRBV5-1 with TRBJ2-7; a weak D match, TRBD1 (5 bases). Trimming shortened V by 4 bases and J by 3 bases, and 11 bases separated the two germline ends. The germline V gene has CDR1 SGHRS and CDR2 YFSETQ. CDR3 length: 13 amino acids.

This clonotype was observed many times. The CDR3 is CASSTTSGGNNEQFF. DNA of the CDR3: TGTGCCAGCAGCACCACTAGCGGGGGTAACAATGAGCAGTTCTTC. V and J are TRBV7-9 and TRBJ2-1; TRBD2 matches 11 bases. The V and J ends lost 5 bases and 5 bases, in that order; junction bases with no gene match: 5. The CDR3 spans 15 residues. Germline V gene lookup returns CDR1 SEHNR and CDR2 FQNEAQ (reference sequence).

V and J are TRBV20-1 and TRBJ1-4; D perhaps matches TRBD1 (5 bases). Trimming removed 3 bases from V and 8 bases from J, with 19 bases in between. Germline values: CDR1 DFQATT, CDR2 SNEGSKA (reference sequence). The CDR3 length is 15 residues. The CDR3 is CSARGREVLGEKLFF. Here the CDR3 DNA reads TGCAGTGCTAGGGGGCGCGAGGTCTTAGGGGAAAAACTGTTTTTT.

At least ten counts were recorded for this clonotype. V is TRBV7-9 and J is TRBJ1-3; no clear D gene. The V end lost 0 bases, the J end lost 0 bases, and 9 bases lay between the germline ends. The CDR3 length is 16 residues. Germline CDR1 SEHNR, CDR2 FQNEAQ (reference sequence). CDR3 region: CASSLAWQSSGNTIYF. The CDR3 coding sequence is TGTGCCAGCAGCTTAGCGTGGCAGAGCTCTGGAAACACCATATATTTT.

The chain uses TRBV24-1 and TRBJ2-3, with a weak D call TRBD2 (5 bases). The CDR3 is made up of 16 amino acids. Germline lookup yields CDR1 KGHDR and CDR2 SFDVKD. Trimming removed 0 bases from V and 4 bases from J, with 13 bases in between. CDR3 in amino acids: CATSDLGRGFPDTQYF. DNA for the CDR3: TGTGCCACCAGTGATTTGGGTCGCGGGTTCCCAGATACGCAGTATTTT.

In its sample, this clonotype was seen many times. This chain uses TRBV20-1 with TRBJ2-7; 8 bases are a match to TRBD2. V dropped 6 bases and J dropped 2; count of bases not matched to a gene: 3. This CDR3 is 12 amino acids long. Germline assignment: CDR1 DFQATT and CDR2 SNEGSKA (reference sequence). CDR3 sequence (DNA): TGCAGTGCCCGGGAGGGCCCCTACGAGCAGTACTTC. Translation gives CSAREGPYEQYF.

This clonotype was counted ten times or more. V usage is TRBV6-2 or TRBV6-3 and J usage is TRBJ2-3, with 9 bases identical to TRBD2. Per germline, CDR1 MNHEY and CDR2 SVGEGT. The CDR3 totals 14 residues. Unmatched junction bases numbered 1, after V lost 2 bases and J lost 4 bases. For the CDR3, the DNA is TGTGCCAGCAGTTACACTAGCGGGCCAGATACGCAGTATTTT. It specifies CASSYTSGPDTQYF.

This clonotype has a count of ten or more. This chain links TRBV7-6 with TRBJ2-1, with no clear D. Deletions cut 4 bases from V and 7 bases from J, with 11 bases between. CDR1 and CDR2 from the germline V gene are SGHVS and FNYEAQ. The CDR3 sequence is 13 residues long. The CDR3, as DNA: TGTGCCAGCAGCTCATACGCATCGAATGAGCAGTTCTTC. Translation gives CASSSYASNEQFF.

This clonotype was recorded at least ten times. V and J are TRBV5-6 and TRBJ2-1, with TRBD2 matching 10 bases. The CDR3 covers 16 residues. V lost 0 bases and J lost 7; bases outside the gene matches: 7. Germline CDR1 and CDR2: SGHDT and YYEEEE. CDR3 nucleotide sequence: TGTGCCAGCAGCTTGGGGGTACTAGCGGGATGGAATGAGCAGTTCTTC. It is translated as CASSLGVLAGWNEQFF.

The chain joins TRBV15 to TRBJ2-3; D not resolved. V lost 0 bases and J 1 base, leaving 11 bases between the germline ends. This CDR3 spans 16 amino acids. CDR1 and CDR2 (germline): LNHNV, YYDKDF (reference sequence). The chain's CDR3 is CATSRDLDERTDTQYF. The CDR3 DNA is TGTGCCACCAGCAGAGATCTGGACGAACGCACAGATACGCAGTATTTT.

This clonotype came up many times. This sequence joins TRBV3-1 and TRBJ1-3; D ambiguous. Trimming removed 4 bases from V and 5 bases from J, with 18 bases in between. Germline CDR1 and CDR2: LGHDT and YNNKEL (reference sequence). CDR3 length equals 16 residues. CDR3 amino acids: CASSPTAGLGRNTIYF. The CDR3 bases are TGTGCCAGCAGCCCCACGGCAGGCTTAGGTCGAAACACCATATATTTT.

This clonotype was observed at least ten times. The chain recombines TRBV5-1 with TRBJ2-2; D ambiguous. The CDR3 consists of 14 residues. CDR1 and CDR2 (germline): SGHRS, YFSETQ. The V end lost 4 bases, the J end lost 5 bases, and 12 bases lay between the germline ends. The chain's CDR3 is CASSPWVWTGELFF. In nucleotides, the CDR3 is TGCGCCAGCAGCCCCTGGGTTTGGACCGGGGAGCTGTTTTTT.

Many counts were recorded for this clonotype. V is TRBV28 and J is TRBJ2-1; D remains ambiguous. The germline gives CDR1 MDHEN, CDR2 SYDVKM. The CDR3 has 12 residues. V dropped 3 bases and J dropped 12 bases, with 12 bases sitting between them. The CDR3 sequence is CASSFTDRPQFF. CDR3 in DNA: TGTGCCAGCAGTTTCACAGATCGTCCGCAGTTCTTC.

The rearrangement uses TRBV12-3 or TRBV12-4 and TRBJ1-5; 11 nucleotides line up with TRBD1. V was clipped by 5 bases and J by 5 bases; unmatched bases: 5. The CDR3 totals 15 residues. Written as DNA, the CDR3 is TGTGCCAGCAGTCCGGGACAGGGGGACCATCAGCCCCAGCATTTT. Encoded protein: CASSPGQGDHQPQHF.

This clonotype was observed at least ten times. The chain uses TRBV3-1 and TRBJ1-3, with D possibly TRBD1 on 6 matching bases. V lost 1 base and J lost 0, with 10 bases in between. Germline V CDR1 and CDR2: LGHDT, YNNKEL (reference sequence). This CDR3 has 16 amino acids. This CDR3 is CASSQVQGSSGNTIYF. Here the CDR3 DNA reads TGTGCCAGCAGCCAAGTACAGGGCAGCTCTGGAAACACCATATATTTT.

This clonotype was detected only a few times. V usage is TRBV12-5 and J usage is TRBJ2-7, with 9 nucleotides matching TRBD1. This CDR3 contains 15 residues. The germline CDR1 and CDR2 sequences are LGHNT and FRNRAP. The V and J ends lost 8 bases and 3 bases, in that order; junction bases with no gene match: 11. CDR3 protein: CASRKKQGADYEQYF. The CDR3 coding sequence is TGTGCTAGTAGAAAGAAACAGGGGGCGGACTACGAGCAGTACTTC.